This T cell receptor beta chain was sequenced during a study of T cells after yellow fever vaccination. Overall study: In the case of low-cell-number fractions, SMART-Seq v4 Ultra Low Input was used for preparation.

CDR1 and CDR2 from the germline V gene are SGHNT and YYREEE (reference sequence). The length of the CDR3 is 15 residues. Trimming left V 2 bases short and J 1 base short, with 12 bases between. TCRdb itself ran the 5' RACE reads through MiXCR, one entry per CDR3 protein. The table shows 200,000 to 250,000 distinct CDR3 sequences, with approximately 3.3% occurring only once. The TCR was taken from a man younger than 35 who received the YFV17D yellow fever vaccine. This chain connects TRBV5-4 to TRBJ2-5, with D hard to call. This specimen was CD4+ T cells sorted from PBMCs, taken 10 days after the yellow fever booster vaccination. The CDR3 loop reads CASSLSTAPQETQYF. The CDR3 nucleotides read TGTGCCAGCAGCTTATCTACAGCCCCCCAAGAGACCCAGTACTTC.